Listed below are T cell receptor beta chains from one sample, sequenced in a study of blood T cells in healthy people across ages. TCRdb re-called the 5' RACE reads with MiXCR, one entry per CDR3 protein. The sample has 790,000 or so distinct CDR3 sequences; 45% to 70% are singletons. The sample was blood. These receptors were obtained from a man aged 35-49 years in good health. CDR3s include the opening cysteine and the closing phenylalanine or tryptophan. Fields, in order: V gene, J gene, CDR3 protein.

>TRBV7-8|TRBJ2-2
CASSLLENTGELFF
>TRBV27|TRBJ1-5
CASSRAGSYSNQPQHF
>TRBV7-2|TRBJ2-1
CASSFARDSNEQFF
>TRBV4-3|TRBJ2-4
CASSQQYGGGLAGGFAKNIQYF
>TRBV20-1|.
CSAKLAPTYEQYF
>TRBV3-1|TRBJ2-7
CASSQEDRDEQYF
>TRBV20-1|TRBJ2-1
CSAKTTSGYLHEQFF
>TRBV7-9|TRBJ2-1
CASERDSVYNEQFF
>TRBV20-1|TRBJ2-1
CTTWAGAGEQFF
>TRBV20-1|TRBJ2-5
CSAIVPRGPQETQYF
>TRBV6-2/TRBV6-3|TRBJ2-1
CASSQGTINEQFF
>TRBV12-3/TRBV12-4|TRBJ2-1
CASSPPVNEQFF
>TRBV2|TRBJ1-2
CASSDPTGGNWRYTF
>TRBV28|TRBJ2-5
CASSEGGTGMETQYF
>TRBV7-2|TRBJ2-1
CASSLFRTGADNEQFF
>TRBV6-5|TRBJ2-1
CASSFRTVGQDNEQFF
>TRBV6-2/TRBV6-3|TRBJ1-1
CASSYREPNTEAFF
>TRBV9|TRBJ2-7
CASSVGQGGNEQYF
>TRBV20-1|TRBJ2-2
CSATGPTTGELFF
>TRBV20-1|TRBJ2-7
CSARAGFSYEQYF
>TRBV5-1|TRBJ1-1
CASSWTVRTENTEAFF
>TRBV20-1|TRBJ1-2
CSARDTTVNYGYTF
>TRBV20-1|TRBJ1-5
CSARDPDRSRHF
>TRBV10-3|TRBJ2-1
CAINPSGQGLSDEQFF
>TRBV18|.
CAGSPDLAGGPTVYEQYF
>TRBV5-6|TRBJ2-3
CASSSWQGLAGDSTDTQYF